The 21 T cell receptor beta chains below come from one sample, sequenced in a study of long-term antiretroviral therapy in people with HIV. Runs used v3.0 of the immunoSEQ assay and were done at survey level. Here immunoSEQ multiplex PCR was the method, and the copy in TCRdb shows in-frame clones only, minus some. The sample includes over 25,000 clones, roughly 80% of them seen just once. Sequenced material: unsorted PBMCs, taken 3 years after starting antiretroviral therapy. These receptors came from a man between 35 and 55 years old with HIV.

This clone was seen only once. The V and J genes are TRBV5-1 and TRBJ2-5, with 8 bases identical to TRBD2. The CDR3 is 15 residues long. CDR1 and CDR2 (germline): SGHRS, YFSETQ. Germline trimming cut 2 bases from V and 1 base from J; bases unmatched to any gene: 4. CDR3 loop: CASSFIAGTQETQYF. DNA for the CDR3: TGCGCCAGCAGCTTTATAGCGGGGACCCAAGAGACCCAGTACTTC.

The rearrangement links TRBV5-1 to TRBJ2-1; possibly TRBD2 for D (6 bases). With 1 base removed from V and 9 bases from J, the gap between germline ends came to 23 bases. Germline CDR1 SGHRS, CDR2 YFSETQ. The CDR3 covers 17 residues. This CDR3 reads CASSLPPSGGKNSEQFF. CDR3 sequence (DNA): TGCGCCAGCAGCTTGCCCCCTTCTGGGGGGAAGAATAGTGAGCAGTTCTTC.

The chain links TRBV10-2 to TRBJ2-3; D not certain. V was clipped by 2 bases and J by 1 base, with 7 bases between them. Germline loops: CDR1 WSHSY, CDR2 SAAADI. The length of the CDR3 is 14 residues. CDR3: CASSEAAGTDTQYF. The CDR3 DNA is TGCGCCAGCAGTGAGGCGGCAGGCACAGATACGCAGTATTTT.

The J gene is TRBJ1-2, the V gene TRBV10-2; D not resolved. The V gene lost 1 base and the J gene lost 8 bases, with 20 bases spanning the gap. Per germline, CDR1 WSHSY and CDR2 SAAADI. The CDR3 is made up of 16 amino acids. The CDR3 DNA reads as TGCGCCAGCAGTGAGTTGTTAGCGGCTGAGATCGGCGGCTACACCTTC. Its translation: CASSELLAAEIGGYTF.

The rearrangement joins TRBV7-3 to TRBJ2-3; a possible D gene is TRBD2 (6 bases). This CDR3 contains 12 residues. Trimming cost V 3 bases and J 6 bases, with 7 bases left between them. Germline V CDR1 and CDR2: SGHTA, FQGTGA. The CDR3 nucleotides are TGTGCCAGCAGCTTTGGGGGGGATACGCAGTATTTT. This gives the protein CASSFGGDTQYF.

The chain combines TRBV7-2 with TRBJ2-1, with 7 bases identical to TRBD2. Germline CDR1 is SGHTA and CDR2 is FQGNSA. V trimming: 3 bases; J trimming: 7 bases; junction bases outside the gene matches: 9. The CDR3 is 15 amino acids. The CDR3 nucleotides are TGTGCCAGCAGCTTCTCCGGGGGAGGGTTAAATGAGCAGTTCTTC. Translated, it gives CASSFSGGGLNEQFF. Variable domain in full (rest from reference TRBV7-2 and TRBJ2-1): GAGVSQSPSNKVTEKGKDVELRCDPISGHTALYWYRQSLGQGLEFLIYFQGNSAPDKSGLPSDRFSAERTGGSVSTLTIQRTQQEDSAVYLCASSFSGGGLNEQFFGPGTRLTVL.

This rearrangement joins TRBV10-2 to TRBJ1-4, with D uncertain. The CDR3 length is 17 residues. Germline V gene sequence: CDR1 WSHSY, CDR2 SAAADI. V lost 3 bases and J lost 0, with 14 bases in between. Written as DNA, the CDR3 is TGCGCCAGCAGTGATCATCCAGTAACCGCAACTAATGAAAAACTGTTTTTT. It yields the protein CASSDHPVTATNEKLFF.

This clone came up once. The rearrangement joins TRBV11-1 to TRBJ2-7; the D gene is possibly TRBD1 (6 bases). Germline V gene data show CDR1 as SGHAT and CDR2 as FQDESV (reference sequence). CDR3 size: 15 residues. Trimming shortened V by 5 bases and J by 0 bases, and 14 bases separated the two germline ends. The CDR3 reads CASSPQGIFSYEQYF. As DNA, the CDR3 is TGTGCCAGCAGCCCTCAGGGGATTTTCTCCTACGAGCAGTACTTC.

The V call is TRBV19, the J call TRBJ2-5, with D hard to call. The V and J ends lost 4 bases and 3 bases respectively, with 9 bases between them. The CDR3 spans 13 residues. Germline loops: CDR1 LNHDA, CDR2 SQIVND (reference sequence). The CDR3 DNA sequence: TGTGCCAGTAGTAGGAGCGCAAAAGAGACCCAGTACTTC. Its translation is CASSRSAKETQYF. Combining the CDR3 with reference TRBV19 and TRBJ2-5 gives the whole variable domain DGGITQSPKYLFRKEGQNVTLSCEQNLNHDAMYWYRQDPGQGLRLIYYSQIVNDFQKGDIAEGYSVSREKKESFPLTVTSAQKNPTAFYLCASSRSAKETQYFGPGTRLLVL.

The chain recombines TRBV5-6 with TRBJ2-1; D gene ambiguous. The CDR3 runs 15 residues. The V and J ends lost 2 bases and 5 bases respectively, with 14 bases between them. Germline V gene data show CDR1 as SGHDT and CDR2 as YYEEEE. In DNA, the CDR3 is TGTGCCAGCAGCTTCCGGTTGACAATAGACAATGAGCAGTTCTTC. Protein product: CASSFRLTIDNEQFF.

This rearrangement joins TRBV11-2 to TRBJ1-5, with 7 bases identical to TRBD1. J was trimmed by 6 bases and V by 2 bases; bases with no gene match: 7. The CDR3 consists of 15 residues. Germline V gene lookup returns CDR1 SGHAT and CDR2 FQNNGV. CDR3: CASSLSEGGSQPQHF. CDR3 nucleotide sequence: TGTGCCAGCAGCTTATCCGAAGGGGGCAGTCAGCCCCAGCATTTT.

The chain joins TRBV19 to TRBJ2-5, with 7 bases lining up with TRBD1. There are 13 residues in the CDR3. Per the germline V gene, CDR1 is LNHDA and CDR2 is SQIVND (reference sequence). With V trimmed by 6 bases and J by 5 bases, 6 bases remained unmatched. The CDR3 DNA reads TGTGCCAGTAGGGAAGGGACAGTCGAGACCCAGTACTTC. It translates to CASREGTVETQYF.

This chain uses TRBV7-3 with TRBJ2-2; D might be TRBD1 or TRBD2, each matching 6 bases. V lost 2 bases and J 5 bases, leaving 15 bases between the germline ends. CDR1 is SGHTA, CDR2 FQGTGA, per germline. This CDR3 contains 16 residues. The CDR3 region is CASSLGTGAGTGELFF. The CDR3 bases are TGTGCCAGCAGCTTAGGAACGGGGGCGGGGACCGGGGAGCTGTTTTTT.

V usage is TRBV5-6 and J usage is TRBJ1-2, with D unclear. V was clipped by 0 bases and J by 7 bases, with 7 bases between them. In germline, CDR1 is SGHDT, CDR2 YYEEEE. The CDR3 spans 12 residues. Here the CDR3 DNA reads TGTGCCAGCAGCTTGGCTATGGGTGGCTACACCTTC. Residues: CASSLAMGGYTF.

A word on this clone: The junction departs from germline at one end; a sequencing error may be responsible. This chain links TRBV5-4 with TRBJ2-1; D remains ambiguous. The germline CDR1 and CDR2 sequences are SGHNT and YYREEE (reference sequence). The CDR3 is made up of 14 amino acids. The DNA of the CDR3 is TGTGCCAGCAGCTTGGATGGAAACTACAATGGGCAGTTCTTC. Its translation: CASSLDGNYNGQFF.

The rearrangement links TRBV18 to TRBJ1-1, with 10 bases aligning to TRBD1. The CDR3 contains 15 residues. CDR1 and CDR2 (germline): KGHSH, LQKENI. With V trimmed by 2 bases and J by 3 bases, 3 bases remained unmatched. The CDR3 region is CASSPGQGVDTEAFF. The CDR3 coding sequence is TGTGCCAGCTCACCAGGACAGGGGGTGGACACTGAAGCTTTCTTT.

The chain joins TRBV6-4 to TRBJ2-7; TRBD2 matches at 14 bases. Germline V gives CDR1 MRHNA, CDR2 SNTAGT. This CDR3 is 16 amino acids long. V lost 3 bases to trimming and J lost 1 base; unmatched junction nucleotides: 2. CDR3 nucleotides: TGTGCCAGCAGTGAGACTAGCGGGGGGGATTCCTACGAGCAGTACTTC. Residues: CASSETSGGDSYEQYF.

The chain recombines TRBV6-5 with TRBJ1-1; D unclear. Germline CDR1 is MNHEY and CDR2 is SVGAGI. Trimming shortened V by 2 bases and J by 0 bases, and 10 bases separated the two germline ends. The CDR3 covers 15 residues. The CDR3 region is CASSYGEDMNTEAFF. The CDR3 nucleotides read TGTGCCAGCAGTTACGGGGAAGACATGAACACTGAAGCTTTCTTT.

V usage is TRBV7-9 and J usage is TRBJ1-2; D uncertain. The germline V gene has CDR1 SEHNR and CDR2 FQNEAQ (reference sequence). The V end lost 2 bases, the J end lost 8 bases, and 18 bases lay between the germline ends. The length of the CDR3 is 15 residues. The CDR3 reads CASSLTLGDEEGYTF. The CDR3 region has the DNA TGTGCCAGCAGCTTAACACTTGGCGACGAGGAGGGCTACACCTTC.

The CDR3 is CASSLRLAGGNTGELFF. The CDR3, as DNA: TGTGCCAGCAGTTTAAGGCTAGCGGGAGGAAACACCGGGGAGCTGTTTTTT. This chain joins TRBV27 and TRBJ2-2; TRBD2 aligns across 11 bases. Per germline, CDR1 MNHEY and CDR2 SMNVEV (reference sequence). The V and J ends lost 2 bases and 2 bases, in that order; junction bases with no gene match: 4. The CDR3 runs 17 residues.

The chain links TRBV6-1 to TRBJ1-5; tentative D call: TRBD1 (6 bases). CDR1 and CDR2 from the germline V gene are MNHNS and SASEGT. V lost 5 bases and J 7 bases, leaving 15 bases between the germline ends. The CDR3 is made up of 14 amino acids. The CDR3 loop is CASSHSGEGQPQHF. The CDR3 DNA reads as TGTGCCAGCAGTCACTCAGGGGAAGGGCAGCCCCAGCATTTT.